In this sample, the clone carrying this T cell receptor beta chain turned up many times. Its antigen is not known. The same CDR3 arises from other DNA sequences in this sample as well. The data originate from a study of shared clonotypes between healthy human individuals. Study summary: Serving as donors were a couple of women and a few men, whose ages spanned 18 to 49.

The length of the CDR3 is 11 residues. V gave up 0 bases and J gave up 3 bases, with 2 bases separating them. Germline assignment: CDR1 SQVTM and CDR2 ANQGSEA. The sorted-subset replicate PCRs were given around 200 ng DNA, which is tens of thousands of T cell genomes. Libraries were prepared by immunoSEQ multiplex PCR; TCRdb keeps only in-frame clonotypes and omits some of them. Of a few hundred thousand clones in the sample, around 74% were seen once. Study-wide points: The sharing of approximately 5.1% of naive CD4 clonotypes was seen across several donors. Represented genetic and exposure-history diversity was restricted by having few donors.

This clonotype was obtained from a man aged 30-40 years in good health. The sample taken for sequencing was memory CD4+ T cells sorted from blood. Stated subset: CD45RA-negative fraction. The chain joins TRBV29-1 to TRBJ2-5; D unclear. DNA for the CDR3: TGCAGCGTTGAAGAGGAAGAGACCCAGTACTTC. This translates into CSVEEEETQYF.